Included here is one TCR beta chain sequence, with context. Its antigen is not known. The data originate from a study of post-analysis software for immune sequencing data. For the study at large: Recorded disease courses covered relapsing-remitting, secondary progressive and progressive-relapsing multiple sclerosis. Some patients had no subtype annotation.

Study-level results: Compared against controls, patients with multiple sclerosis displayed significantly lower normalized Chao1 diversity. The authors found that F measure strongly co-clustered same-batch samples.

Carried by the TCR beta cDNA libraries were unique molecular identifiers. Around 500,000 cDNA molecules were obtained from 1 to 10 million T cells. TCRdb redid the calling of the PCR reads with MiXCR, one entry per CDR3 protein. This sample has some 890,000 distinct CDR3 sequences; under 70% occur once, and the top ten carry 4.6%. The sample was blood. The source is a girl aged 5 to 17 with multiple sclerosis.

The CDR3 is CASSWAYNEQYF. The CDR3 region has the DNA TGCGCCAGCAGCTGGGCCTACAATGAGCAGTACTTC. The chain employs TRBV5-1 and TRBJ2-5; D is unresolved. Per germline, CDR1 SGHRS and CDR2 YFSETQ. The CDR3 spans 12 residues. V dropped 3 bases and J dropped 11 bases, with 14 bases sitting between them.